This T cell receptor (beta chain) was sequenced during a study of low-dose radiotherapy and immunotherapy resistance in tumors. Specified time point: before trial treatment. TRAV and TRBV primers primed cDNA for both TCRalpha and TCRbeta. PCR amplification of the TCRs was performed with Phusion for 20 PCR cycles, and it relied on a constant-region primer together with a V-primer adapter. TCRdb reprocessed the reads with MiXCR, giving one entry per CDR3 protein. The sample holds 75,000 to 95,000 distinct CDR3 sequences, under 20% seen once. The CDR3 spans 13 residues. This TCR was recovered from a male donor with prostate cancer. Here the sequenced sample was PBMCs, taken before treatment. The chain links TRBV12-2 to TRBJ2-1; TRBD1, the table's D call, was not compared with the DNA. TRBV12-2 is a pseudogene. The CDR3: CASRQDSGNEQFF. The CDR3 nucleotides are TGTGCAAGTCGCCAGGACTCGGGAAATGAGCAGTTCTTC.